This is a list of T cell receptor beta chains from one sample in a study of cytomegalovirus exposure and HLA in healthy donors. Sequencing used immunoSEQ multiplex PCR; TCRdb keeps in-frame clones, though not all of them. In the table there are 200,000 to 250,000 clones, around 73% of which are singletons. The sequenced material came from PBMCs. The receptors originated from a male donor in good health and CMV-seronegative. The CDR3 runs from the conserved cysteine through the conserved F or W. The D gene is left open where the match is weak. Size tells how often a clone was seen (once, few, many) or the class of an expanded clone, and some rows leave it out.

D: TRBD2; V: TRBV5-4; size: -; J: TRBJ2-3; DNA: TGTGCCAGGGGGACTAGCGGCACAGATACGCAGTATTTT; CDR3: CARGTSGTDTQYF
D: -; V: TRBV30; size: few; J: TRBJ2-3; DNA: TGTGCCTGGAGTTTTCTGCGGGATACGCAGTATTTT; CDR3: CAWSFLRDTQYF
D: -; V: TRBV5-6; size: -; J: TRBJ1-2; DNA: TGTGCCAGCAGCTCCCCTGGCGGGTCGGCCCGTTATGGCTACACCTTC; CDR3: CASSSPGGSARYGYTF
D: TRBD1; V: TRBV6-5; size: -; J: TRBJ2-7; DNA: TGTGCCAGCGCTCGCCGGGGACAGAACCACGAGCAGTACTTC; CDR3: CASARRGQNHEQYF
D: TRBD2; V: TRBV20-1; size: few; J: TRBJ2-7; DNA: TGCAGTGCTGCCGGACTAGGCGAGCAGTACTTC; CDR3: CSAAGLGEQYF
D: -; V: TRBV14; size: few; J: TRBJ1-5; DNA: TGTGCCAGCAGCCAGGTGGCCGGGGGGCATAGCAATCAGCCCCAGCATTTT; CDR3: CASSQVAGGHSNQPQHF
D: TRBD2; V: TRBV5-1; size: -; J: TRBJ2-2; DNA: TGCGCCAGCAAAGAGCTAGCGGGAGTATCGGACACCGGGGAGCTGTTTTTT; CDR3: CASKELAGVSDTGELFF
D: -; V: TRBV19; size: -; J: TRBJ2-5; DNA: TGTGCCAGTAGTCCCCGGGCCGGGGGAGGGACCCAGTACTTC; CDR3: CASSPRAGGGTQYF
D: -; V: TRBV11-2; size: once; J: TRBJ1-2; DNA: TGTGCCAGCAGCCCCCTCTACCGAGCTAACTATGGCTACACCTTC; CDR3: CASSPLYRANYGYTF
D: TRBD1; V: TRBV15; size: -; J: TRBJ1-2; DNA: TGTGCCACCAGCAGAGATTCTTCGGTGGGACAGGACTATGGCTACACCTTC; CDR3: CATSRDSSVGQDYGYTF
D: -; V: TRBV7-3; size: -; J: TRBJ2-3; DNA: TGTGCCAGCAGCCACACAGCGGATTTATCAGATACGCAGTATTTT; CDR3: CASSHTADLSDTQYF